Listed here is a single T cell receptor beta chain. The data belong to a study of regulatory T cells in long-lasting Graves disease. V lost 3 bases to trimming and J lost 6 bases, with 9 bases between them. CDR3 length: 13 residues. Germline CDR1 and CDR2: SGHTA and FQGNSA. Time point defined: newly diagnosed GD, antithyroid drugs for less than 3 months. Researchers made the TCR library from RNA that was extracted from PBMCs. Building the TCR beta libraries relied on iRepertoire HTBI primers, and CDR3 regions underwent Arm-PCR. Using its own MiXCR run on the multiplex PCR reads, TCRdb lists one record per CDR3 protein. The sample has approximately 480,000 distinct CDR3 sequences, around 16% seen once; the top ten hold 12%. The data were also submitted as part of a second study, on T cells in Graves' hyperthyroidism and ophthalmopathy.

The source of this sequence is a man between 35 and 55 years old with Graves disease. The chain couples TRBV7-2 to TRBJ2-1, with D maybe TRBD2 (6 bases). The sample was peripheral blood mononuclear cells (PBMCs), taken at new diagnosis, from a patient treated with antithyroid drugs. The CDR3 spells CASSFGGVNEQFF. Here the CDR3 DNA reads TGTGCCAGCAGCTTCGGAGGGGTCAATGAGCAGTTCTTC.